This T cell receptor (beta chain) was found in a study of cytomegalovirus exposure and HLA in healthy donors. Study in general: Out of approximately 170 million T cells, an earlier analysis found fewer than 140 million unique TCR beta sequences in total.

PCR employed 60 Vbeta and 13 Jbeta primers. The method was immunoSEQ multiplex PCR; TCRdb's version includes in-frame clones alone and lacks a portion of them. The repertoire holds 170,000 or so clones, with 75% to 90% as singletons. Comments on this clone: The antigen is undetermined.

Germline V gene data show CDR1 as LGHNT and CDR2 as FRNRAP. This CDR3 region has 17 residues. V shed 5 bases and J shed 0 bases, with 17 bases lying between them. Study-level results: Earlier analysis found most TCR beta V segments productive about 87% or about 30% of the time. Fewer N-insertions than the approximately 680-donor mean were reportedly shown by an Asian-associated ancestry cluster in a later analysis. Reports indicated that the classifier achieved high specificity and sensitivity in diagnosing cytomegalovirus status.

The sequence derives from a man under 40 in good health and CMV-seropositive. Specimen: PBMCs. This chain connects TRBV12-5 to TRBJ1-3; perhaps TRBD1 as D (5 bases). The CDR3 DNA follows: TGTGCTAGTGGTGGGGCGCCGGGCATAAGCTCTGGAAACACCATATATTTT. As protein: CASGGAPGISSGNTIYF. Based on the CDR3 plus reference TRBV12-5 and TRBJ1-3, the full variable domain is DARVTQTPRHKVTEMGQEVTMRCQPILGHNTVFWYRQTMMQGLELLAYFRNRAPLDDSGMPKDRFSAEMPDATLATLKIQPSEPRDSAVYFCASGGAPGISSGNTIYFGEGSWLTVV.